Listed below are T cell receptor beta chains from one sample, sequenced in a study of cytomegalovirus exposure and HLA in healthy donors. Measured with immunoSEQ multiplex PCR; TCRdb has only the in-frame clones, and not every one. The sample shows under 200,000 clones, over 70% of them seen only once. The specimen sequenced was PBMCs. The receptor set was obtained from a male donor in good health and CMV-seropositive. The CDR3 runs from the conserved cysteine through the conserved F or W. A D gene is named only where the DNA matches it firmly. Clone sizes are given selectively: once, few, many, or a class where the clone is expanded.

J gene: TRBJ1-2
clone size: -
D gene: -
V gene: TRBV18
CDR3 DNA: TGTGCCAGCTCACCAGCGACATATGTACAGTATGGCTACACCTTC
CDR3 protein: CASSPATYVQYGYTF

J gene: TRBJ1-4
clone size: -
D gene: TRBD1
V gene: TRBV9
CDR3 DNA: TGTGCCAGCAGCGTAGGAATCGGGACAGGGCTTGAAAAACTGTTTTTT
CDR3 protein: CASSVGIGTGLEKLFF

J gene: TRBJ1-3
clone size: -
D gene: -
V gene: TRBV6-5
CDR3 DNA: TGTGCCAGCAGTTCCAGGGGTAGCCCCTCTGGAAACACCATATATTTT
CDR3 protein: CASSSRGSPSGNTIYF

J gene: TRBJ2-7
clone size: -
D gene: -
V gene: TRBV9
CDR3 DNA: TGTGCCAGCAGCGTCGGACAGAGCTCCTACGAGCAGTACTTC
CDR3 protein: CASSVGQSSYEQYF

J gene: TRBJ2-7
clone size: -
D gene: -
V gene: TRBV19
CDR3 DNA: TGTGCCAGTAGTATGGGACTGATCTCCTACGAGCAGTACTTC
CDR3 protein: CASSMGLISYEQYF

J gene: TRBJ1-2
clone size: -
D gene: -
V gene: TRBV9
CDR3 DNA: TGTGCCAGCACCGAAAAAGGGGGTGGCTACACCTTC
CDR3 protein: CASTEKGGGYTF

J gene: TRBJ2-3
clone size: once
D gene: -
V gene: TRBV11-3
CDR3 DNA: TGTGCCAGCAGCTTTCCCGGACCCGGGGTAACAGATACGCAGTATTTT
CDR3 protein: CASSFPGPGVTDTQYF

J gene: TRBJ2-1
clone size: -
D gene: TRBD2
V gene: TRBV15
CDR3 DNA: TGTGCCACCAGCAGAGAGAATAGCGGGGGCCCGAATGAGCAGTTCTTC
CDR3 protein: CATSRENSGGPNEQFF

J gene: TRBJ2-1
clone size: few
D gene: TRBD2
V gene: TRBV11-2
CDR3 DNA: TGTGCCAGCAGTCCGACGGTGACAGCGGGGGGGAGCAATGAGCAGTTCTTC
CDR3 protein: CASSPTVTAGGSNEQFF

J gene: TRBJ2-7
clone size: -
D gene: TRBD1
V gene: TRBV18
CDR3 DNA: TGTGCCAGCTCACCCGGACAGGAGTACGAGCAGTACTTC
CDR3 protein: CASSPGQEYEQYF

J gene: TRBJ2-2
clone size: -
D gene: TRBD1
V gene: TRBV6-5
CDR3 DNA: TGTGCCAGCGCAAAGGGACAGGGGGCTTCCGGGGAGCTGTTTTTT
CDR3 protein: CASAKGQGASGELFF

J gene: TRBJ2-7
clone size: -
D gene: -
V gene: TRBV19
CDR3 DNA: TGTGCCAGTAGTATAAAGGGGGAAGGAGAGCAGTACTTC
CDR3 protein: CASSIKGEGEQYF

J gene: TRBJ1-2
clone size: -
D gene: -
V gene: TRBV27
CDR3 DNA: TGTGCCAGCAGTACGACGGGGGTGGGGAGGTACACCTTC
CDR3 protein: CASSTTGVGRYTF

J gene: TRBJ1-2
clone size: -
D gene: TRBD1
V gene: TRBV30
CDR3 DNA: TGTGCCAGCCGGGACAGGGAAACTGGCTACACCTTC
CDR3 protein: CASRDRETGYTF

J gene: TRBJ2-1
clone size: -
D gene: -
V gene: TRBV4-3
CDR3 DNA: TGCGCCAGCAGCCTGGTACTAGAGGCAGACGGCAATGAGCAGTTCTTC
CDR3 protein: CASSLVLEADGNEQFF

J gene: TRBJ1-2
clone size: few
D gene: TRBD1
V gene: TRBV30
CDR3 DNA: TGTGCCTGGAGCCACGGGGACAGGGCAGGCTACACCTTC
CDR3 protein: CAWSHGDRAGYTF

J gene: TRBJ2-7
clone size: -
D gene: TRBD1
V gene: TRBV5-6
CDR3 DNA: TGTGCCAGCAGCCGAGGGACAGGGAGCTCCTACGAGCAGTACTTC
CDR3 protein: CASSRGTGSSYEQYF

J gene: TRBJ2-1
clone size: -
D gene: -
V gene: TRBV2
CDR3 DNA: TGTGCCAGCAGAGCCATGGGGCACAATGAGCAGTTCTTC
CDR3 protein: CASRAMGHNEQFF

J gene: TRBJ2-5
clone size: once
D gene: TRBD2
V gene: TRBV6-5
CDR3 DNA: TGTGCCAGCAGTTGGGGGACTAGCGGGGGAGAAGAGACCCAGTACTTC
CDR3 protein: CASSWGTSGGEETQYF

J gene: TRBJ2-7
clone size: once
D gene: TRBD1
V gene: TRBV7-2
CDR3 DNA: TGTGCCAGCAGCGTCGACAGGGCGGTCACCTACGAGCAGTACTTC
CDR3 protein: CASSVDRAVTYEQYF

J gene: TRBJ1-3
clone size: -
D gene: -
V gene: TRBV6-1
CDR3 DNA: TGTGCCAGCAGTGAAGCAGTGACAGGCTCTGGAAACACCATATATTTT
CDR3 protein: CASSEAVTGSGNTIYF

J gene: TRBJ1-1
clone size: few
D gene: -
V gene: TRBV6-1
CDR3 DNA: TGTGCCAGCAGTTCCCAGGAGAACACTGAAGCTTTCTTT
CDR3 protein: CASSSQENTEAFF

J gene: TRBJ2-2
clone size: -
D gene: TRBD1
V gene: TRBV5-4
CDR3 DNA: TGTGCCAGCAGCGGCCCCACAGGGGGCGGGGAGCTGTTTTTT
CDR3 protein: CASSGPTGGGELFF

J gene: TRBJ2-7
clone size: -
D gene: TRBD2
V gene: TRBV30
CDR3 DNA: TGTGCCTGGAGTTCCGGGACTAGCGGCGGGGCCTACGAGCAGTACTTC
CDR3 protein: CAWSSGTSGGAYEQYF

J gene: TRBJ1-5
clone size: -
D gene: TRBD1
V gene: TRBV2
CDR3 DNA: TGTGCCAGCAGTCAGGACAGGGTCAATCAGCCCCAGCATTTT
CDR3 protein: CASSQDRVNQPQHF

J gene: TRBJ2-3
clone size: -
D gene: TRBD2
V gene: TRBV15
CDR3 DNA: TGTGCCACCAGCAGAGAATTGGTGGAGCGGGGGCCCACAGATACGCAGTATTTT
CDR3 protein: CATSRELVERGPTDTQYF

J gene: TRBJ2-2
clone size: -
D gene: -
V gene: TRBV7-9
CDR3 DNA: TGTGCCAGCAGCTTAGGGAGGAACACCGGGGAGCTGTTTTTT
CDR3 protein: CASSLGRNTGELFF

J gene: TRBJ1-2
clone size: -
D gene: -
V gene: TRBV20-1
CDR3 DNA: TGCAGTGCTAGATCAGGCTATGGCTACACCTTC
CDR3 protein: CSARSGYGYTF

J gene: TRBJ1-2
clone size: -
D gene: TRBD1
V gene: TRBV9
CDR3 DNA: TGTGCCAGCAGCCTTTGGACAGGGAACTATGGCTACACCTTC
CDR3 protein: CASSLWTGNYGYTF

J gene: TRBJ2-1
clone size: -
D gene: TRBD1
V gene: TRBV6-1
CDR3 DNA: TGTGCCAGCAGTGGACAGGGACACAATGAGCAGTTCTTC
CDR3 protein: CASSGQGHNEQFF

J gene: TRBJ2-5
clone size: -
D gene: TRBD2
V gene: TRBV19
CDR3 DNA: TGTGCCAGTAGTATAGGGGGGGGGACCCAGTACTTC
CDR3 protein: CASSIGGGTQYF

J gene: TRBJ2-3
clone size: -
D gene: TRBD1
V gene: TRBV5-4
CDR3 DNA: TGTGCCAGCAGCTTGGGGACAGGGGGAGATACGCAGTATTTT
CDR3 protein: CASSLGTGGDTQYF

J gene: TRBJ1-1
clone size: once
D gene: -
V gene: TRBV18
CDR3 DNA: TGTGCCAGCTCACCACCGACCGCGGGGAACACTGAAGCTTTCTTT
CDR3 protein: CASSPPTAGNTEAFF

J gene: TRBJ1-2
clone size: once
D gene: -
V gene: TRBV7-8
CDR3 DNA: TGTGCCAGCAGCTTAGAGGAGAAGGGCTACACCTTC
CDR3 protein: CASSLEEKGYTF

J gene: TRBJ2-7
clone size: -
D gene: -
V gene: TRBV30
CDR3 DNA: TGTGCCTGGAGTCGCTCGGGCTACGAGCAGTACTTC
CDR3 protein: CAWSRSGYEQYF

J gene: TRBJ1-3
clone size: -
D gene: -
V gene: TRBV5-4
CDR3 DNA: TGTGCCAGCAGCTTGGGTCAGGAAAACACCATATATTTT
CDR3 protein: CASSLGQENTIYF

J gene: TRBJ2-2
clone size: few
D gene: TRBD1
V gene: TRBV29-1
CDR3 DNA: TGCAGCGTGACAGGGGGCGGGGAGCTGTTTTTT
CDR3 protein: CSVTGGGELFF

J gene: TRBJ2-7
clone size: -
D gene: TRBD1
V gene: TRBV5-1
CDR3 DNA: TGCGCCAGCTCCCTTCGACAGGGGAATGGAGAGCAGTACTTC
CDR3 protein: CASSLRQGNGEQYF

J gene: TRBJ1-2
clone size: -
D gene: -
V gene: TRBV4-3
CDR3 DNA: TGCGCCAGCAGCCACGATACAGGGATCGACTATGGCTACACCTTC
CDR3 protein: CASSHDTGIDYGYTF

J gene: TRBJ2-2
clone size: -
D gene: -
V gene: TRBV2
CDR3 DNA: TGTGCCAGCAGTGTGGGCAGGGCGAACACCGGGGAGCTGTTTTTT
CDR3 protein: CASSVGRANTGELFF

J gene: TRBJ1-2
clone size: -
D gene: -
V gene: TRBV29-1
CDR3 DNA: TGCAGCGTTGAAATAGAACGGGGCTACACCTTC
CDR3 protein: CSVEIERGYTF

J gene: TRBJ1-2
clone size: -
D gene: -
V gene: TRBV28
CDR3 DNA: TGTGCCAGCAGCGGCCGGGGGTTCTATGGCTACACCTTC
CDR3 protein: CASSGRGFYGYTF

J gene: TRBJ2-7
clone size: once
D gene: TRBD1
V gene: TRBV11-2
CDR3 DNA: TGTGCCAGCAGCTCTCCCCCGGGACAGGGGATCTACGAGCAGTACTTC
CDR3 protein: CASSSPPGQGIYEQYF

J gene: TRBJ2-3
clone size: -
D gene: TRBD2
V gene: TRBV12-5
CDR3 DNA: TGTGCTAGTGGTTGGGGAGGGGTAGATACGCAGTATTTT
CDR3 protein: CASGWGGVDTQYF

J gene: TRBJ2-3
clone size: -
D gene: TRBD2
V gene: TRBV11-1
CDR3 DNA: TGTGCCAGCACCCCGGTACCGGGGACTAGCGGGGATACGCAGTATTTT
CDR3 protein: CASTPVPGTSGDTQYF